These T cell receptor beta chains were read from a single sample in a study of blood T cells in healthy people across ages. TCRdb re-called the 5' RACE reads through MiXCR, storing one row per CDR3 protein. Of about 800,000 distinct CDR3 sequences in the sample, roughly 64% were seen once. Sequencing was performed on blood. Source of these receptors: a man aged 25 to 45 in good health. CDR3s include the opening cysteine and the closing phenylalanine or tryptophan. Each record gives: CDR3 protein, CDR3 DNA, clone size, D gene, V gene, J gene. A D gene is named only where the DNA matches it firmly. Not every row has a clone size; where given, it reads once, few, many or a size class.

CDR3aa: CATQGEGAPNQPQHF; CDR3nt: TGTGCCACACAGGGCGAGGGGGCGCCCAATCAGCCCCAGCATTTT; abundance: NA; d_gene: TRBD1; v_gene: TRBV6-6; j_gene: TRBJ1-5
CDR3aa: CSVEDRSAGTYGYTF; CDR3nt: TGCAGCGTTGAAGATCGGTCGGCAGGGACCTATGGCTACACCTTC; abundance: NA; d_gene: NA; v_gene: TRBV29-1; j_gene: TRBJ1-2
CDR3aa: CASSLGLTSPDSPLHF; CDR3nt: TGTGCCAGCAGCTTGGGGTTAACCAGTCCGGACTCACCCCTCCACTTT; abundance: NA; d_gene: NA; v_gene: TRBV5-5; j_gene: TRBJ1-6
CDR3aa: CASSPRTSTNNEQFF; CDR3nt: TGTGCCAGCAGCCCAAGGACTAGCACTAACAATGAGCAGTTCTTC; abundance: NA; d_gene: TRBD2; v_gene: TRBV7-8; j_gene: TRBJ2-1
CDR3aa: CASKQTGLTDTQYF; CDR3nt: TGTGCCAGCAAACAGACAGGCCTCACAGATACGCAGTATTTT; abundance: many; d_gene: NA; v_gene: TRBV6-5; j_gene: TRBJ2-3
CDR3aa: CASSAQVTGTEAFF; CDR3nt: TGTGCCAGCAGTGCGCAGGTTACGGGGACTGAAGCTTTCTTT; abundance: NA; d_gene: NA; v_gene: TRBV2; j_gene: TRBJ1-1
CDR3aa: CASSHQGGLLTDTQYF; CDR3nt: TGTGCCAGCAGCCACCAGGGTGGCCTATTAACAGATACGCAGTATTTT; abundance: NA; d_gene: NA; v_gene: TRBV28; j_gene: TRBJ2-3
CDR3aa: CASRPRLQGEETQYF; CDR3nt: TGTGCCAGCAGACCGCGACTTCAGGGGGAAGAGACCCAGTACTTC; abundance: NA; d_gene: TRBD1; v_gene: TRBV7-8; j_gene: TRBJ2-5
CDR3aa: CASSPQLAIQETQYF; CDR3nt: TGCGCCAGCAGCCCCCAACTAGCGATCCAAGAGACCCAGTACTTC; abundance: NA; d_gene: TRBD2; v_gene: TRBV4-1; j_gene: TRBJ2-5
CDR3aa: CASSIGQCPNYGYTF; CDR3nt: TGTGCCAGCAGCATAGGACAGTGTCCTAACTATGGCTACACCTTC; abundance: few; d_gene: NA; v_gene: TRBV21-1; j_gene: TRBJ1-2
CDR3aa: CASSPKGFIRETQYF; CDR3nt: TGTGCCAGTAGTCCCAAAGGATTTATTCGAGAGACCCAGTACTTC; abundance: NA; d_gene: NA; v_gene: TRBV19; j_gene: TRBJ2-5
CDR3aa: CASSLNPGRRSTAQYF; CDR3nt: TGTGCCAGCAGCTTAAATCCGGGTCGGCGGTCAACGGCCCAGTACTTC; abundance: NA; d_gene: NA; v_gene: TRBV7-3; j_gene: TRBJ2-5
CDR3aa: CASLQPKGREAFF; CDR3nt: TGTGCCAGCCTCCAGCCGAAGGGACGTGAAGCTTTCTTT; abundance: few; d_gene: NA; v_gene: TRBV6-5; j_gene: TRBJ1-1
CDR3aa: CSAATSGSYEQYF; CDR3nt: TGCAGCGCCGCTACTAGCGGGAGCTACGAGCAGTACTTC; abundance: many; d_gene: TRBD2; v_gene: TRBV29-1; j_gene: TRBJ2-7
CDR3aa: CSASTPFSYEQYF; CDR3nt: TGCAGTGCTAGTACTCCGTTTTCCTACGAGCAGTACTTC; abundance: few; d_gene: NA; v_gene: TRBV20-1; j_gene: TRBJ2-7
CDR3aa: CASSLGFAISTYEQYF; CDR3nt: TGTGCCAGCAGCTTAGGATTCGCTATTTCTACCTACGAGCAGTACTTC; abundance: NA; d_gene: NA; v_gene: TRBV7-2; j_gene: TRBJ2-7
CDR3aa: CSARLYETQYF; CDR3nt: TGCAGTGCTAGATTGTATGAGACCCAGTACTTC; abundance: few; d_gene: NA; v_gene: TRBV20-1; j_gene: TRBJ2-5
CDR3aa: CATSFGGGTDTQYF; CDR3nt: TGTGCCACCAGTTTCGGGGGCGGCACAGATACGCAGTATTTT; abundance: NA; d_gene: NA; v_gene: TRBV12-3/TRBV12-4; j_gene: TRBJ2-3
CDR3aa: CSGREGGNTEAFF; CDR3nt: TGCAGTGGGAGGGAGGGGGGTAACACTGAAGCTTTCTTT; abundance: many; d_gene: NA; v_gene: TRBV20-1; j_gene: TRBJ1-1
CDR3aa: CSARDYAWDTEAFF; CDR3nt: TGCAGTGCTAGAGATTATGCCTGGGACACTGAAGCTTTCTTT; abundance: NA; d_gene: NA; v_gene: TRBV20-1; j_gene: TRBJ1-1